Below, one TCR beta chain is given with its context. Its antigen is not identified. TCRbeta library preparation incorporated unique molecular identifiers. Each CDR3 protein is one row after TCRdb ran MiXCR on the PCR reads. The sample carries fewer than 550,000 distinct CDR3 sequences, approximately 10% recorded once. The sample comes from a study of T-cell reconstitution after alpha-beta-depleted transplantation in children. Points from the study as a whole: Expanded graft clones, several hundred of them, were reportedly the source of alpha-beta T cells about two months after transplant. Most T-cell counts and diversity one year after the transplant came from T cells that were newly produced.

The length of the CDR3 is 16 residues. Germline V lookup: CDR1 KGHSH, CDR2 LQKENI. V shed 1 base and J 6 bases; nucleotides not matched to a gene: 5. The sequence came from a female patient between 2 and 10 years old who had a stem cell transplant for aplastic anemia, so the T cells may come from the graft donor. The chain is built from TRBV18 and TRBJ2-2; TRBD2 matches 10 bases. The sample was PBMCs, mostly from graft donor cells, taken 180 days after TCRalphabeta/CD19-depleted stem cell transplant. In DNA, the CDR3 is TGTGCCAGCTCACCACGCCTAGCGGGAGCCTCCGGGGAGCTGTTTTTT. It translates to CASSPRLAGASGELFF.